These 30 T cell receptor beta chains share one sample of origin, sequenced in a study of long-term antiretroviral therapy in people with HIV. The authors ran the immunoSEQ assay, v3.0, at survey level. TCRdb's table, derived via immunoSEQ multiplex PCR, lists solely in-frame clones and lacks some. The sample yields about 20,000 clones, about nine tenths seen once. Specimen: unsorted PBMCs, collected approximately 4.5 years before starting antiretroviral therapy. These TCRs come from a woman in her 30s with HIV.

The V and J genes are TRBV19 and TRBJ2-5, with 7 bases fitting TRBD1. The CDR3 runs to 15 residues. The germline V gene encodes CDR1 LNHDA and CDR2 SQIVND (reference sequence). Trimming took 6 bases from V and 1 from J; bases not matched to a gene: 8. The CDR3 loop reads CASSRTRDSQETQYF. In DNA, the CDR3 is TGTGCCAGTAGCAGGACCCGGGACAGCCAAGAGACCCAGTACTTC. Drawing the rest from reference TRBV19 and TRBJ2-5, the complete variable domain is DGGITQSPKYLFRKEGQNVTLSCEQNLNHDAMYWYRQDPGQGLRLIYYSQIVNDFQKGDIAEGYSVSREKKESFPLTVTSAQKNPTAFYLCASSRTRDSQETQYFGPGTRLLVL.

Written as DNA, the CDR3 is TGTGCCAGCAGCGTCGGGACACCCTGGAACACTGAAGCTTTCTTT. Its protein is CASSVGTPWNTEAFF. The chain combines TRBV7-9 with TRBJ1-1, with a possible D match to TRBD1 (6 bases). Germline CDR1 reads SEHNR; CDR2 reads FQNEAQ (reference sequence). Trimming pared 5 bases from V and 1 base from J, leaving 14 bases between. The length of the CDR3 is 15 residues.

The V call is TRBV6-1, the J call TRBJ2-5; perhaps TRBD2 as D (6 bases). The CDR3 is 12 residues long. Per germline, CDR1 MNHNS and CDR2 SASEGT. Trimming stripped 6 bases from V and 2 bases from J, with 7 bases between. CDR3 amino acids: CASRRGQETQYF. The CDR3 DNA reads as TGTGCCAGCAGACGGGGGCAAGAGACCCAGTACTTC.

V usage is TRBV4-3 and J usage is TRBJ1-4, with TRBD1 as a possible D gene (6 bases). Germline CDR1 LGHNA, CDR2 YSLEER. The CDR3 consists of 13 residues. V lost 0 bases and J 7 bases, leaving 6 bases between the germline ends. The CDR3 reads CASSQEQGEKLFF. The CDR3 DNA follows: TGCGCCAGCAGCCAAGAACAGGGTGAAAAACTGTTTTTT.

This clone is deemed medium-sized. The J gene is TRBJ1-2, the V gene TRBV5-4; D perhaps matches TRBD1 (5 bases). The germline CDR1 and CDR2 sequences are SGHNT and YYREEE (reference sequence). This CDR3 comprises 14 residues. Trimming pared 2 bases from V and 6 bases from J, leaving 14 bases between. CDR3 bases: TGTGCCAGCAGCTTCAGCGGGGGAAGCAATGGCTACACCTTC. Translation gives CASSFSGGSNGYTF.

CDR3 residues: CASSQDKGRGQPQHF. The CDR3 coding sequence is TGCGCCAGCAGCCAAGATAAGGGGAGGGGCCAGCCCCAGCATTTT. The rearrangement uses TRBV4-1 and TRBJ1-5; a possible D gene is TRBD1 (5 bases). Trimming pared 0 bases from V and 7 bases from J, leaving 13 bases between. CDR1 and CDR2 from the germline V gene are MGHRA and YSYEKL. The CDR3 covers 15 residues.

The genes are TRBV6-6 and TRBJ2-2; D is undetermined. The germline V gene has CDR1 MNHNY and CDR2 SVGAGI (reference sequence). CDR3 length equals 12 residues. The V end lost 2 bases, the J end lost 7 bases, and 5 bases lay between the germline ends. CDR3 protein: CASSYLDGELFF. CDR3 DNA sequence: TGTGCCAGCAGTTACCTCGACGGGGAGCTGTTTTTT.

The rearrangement joins TRBV7-8 to TRBJ2-1; no reliable D call. CDR1 SGHVS and CDR2 FQNEAQ come from the germline V gene. This CDR3 has 15 residues. Trimming removed 1 base from V and 0 bases from J, with 7 bases in between. CDR3 region: CASSLGYSSYNEQFF. CDR3 coding DNA: TGTGCCAGCAGCTTAGGCTATAGCTCCTACAATGAGCAGTTCTTC.

The chain employs TRBV4-3 and TRBJ2-3; D is undetermined. This CDR3 region has 15 residues. The V gene lost 5 bases and the J gene lost 6 bases, with 18 bases spanning the gap. Germline CDR1 LGHNA, CDR2 YSLEER. CDR3 protein: CASSLGQRHGDTQYF. CDR3 DNA: TGCGCCAGCAGCTTAGGGCAGAGACACGGGGATACGCAGTATTTT.

J is TRBJ2-1 and V is TRBV19; TRBD1 agrees at 7 bases. The germline V gene encodes CDR1 LNHDA and CDR2 SQIVND (reference sequence). The trim removed 4 bases at V and 6 bases at J, leaving 6 bases unmatched. The CDR3 length is 14 residues. The DNA of the CDR3 is TGTGCCAGTAGTACGCCGGGACAGTTCAATGAGCAGTTCTTC. This codes for CASSTPGQFNEQFF.

V is TRBV4-3 and J is TRBJ2-7; a weak D match, TRBD2 (6 bases). Germline assignment: CDR1 LGHNA and CDR2 YSLEER. The CDR3 contains 16 residues. With 3 bases removed from V and 0 bases from J, the gap between germline ends came to 15 bases. The CDR3 region has the DNA TGCGCCAGCAGCCAGACTAGGACGTTCCCCTCCTACGAGCAGTACTTC. Protein sequence: CASSQTRTFPSYEQYF.

The V call is TRBV7-9, the J call TRBJ1-2; D might be TRBD1 (5 bases). This CDR3 spans 15 amino acids. Trimming cost V 4 bases and J 0 bases, with 12 bases left between them. Germline CDR1 reads SEHNR; CDR2 reads FQNEAQ (reference sequence). The CDR3 nucleotides read TGTGCCAGCAGCTCCCGGGACTCAGCTAACTATGGCTACACCTTC. It is translated as CASSSRDSANYGYTF.

The chain couples TRBV2 to TRBJ1-2, with D possibly matching TRBD1 (6 bases). From germline, CDR1 is SNHLY and CDR2 FYNNEI. This CDR3 is 17 amino acids long. Trimming shortened V by 0 bases and J by 3 bases, and 17 bases separated the two germline ends. The DNA of the CDR3 is TGTGCCAGCAGTGAAGCGCGTCAGGGGCTCAGCTACTATGGCTACACCTTC. Its translation: CASSEARQGLSYYGYTF.

This clone was counted between two and nine times. Other DNA sequences of this sample code for an identical CDR3. CDR3 residues: CASSPDTTDTQYF. Here the CDR3 DNA reads TGTGCCAGCTCACCAGATACAACAGATACGCAGTATTTT. V gene TRBV18 combines with J gene TRBJ2-3, with D uncertain. Looked up from germline, CDR1 is KGHSH and CDR2 is LQKENI. This CDR3 spans 13 amino acids. The V end was cut by 2 bases, the J end by 3 bases, with 6 bases between.

The V and J genes are TRBV5-4 and TRBJ1-3; no definite D call. With 3 bases removed from V and 0 bases from J, the gap between germline ends came to 16 bases. The CDR3 extends over 17 amino acids. Germline V CDR1 and CDR2: SGHNT, YYREEE (reference sequence). Written as DNA, the CDR3 is TGTGCCAGCAGCTCAAGTAATCCATGGGACTCTGGAAACACCATATATTTT. Residues: CASSSSNPWDSGNTIYF.

V gene TRBV2 combines with J gene TRBJ2-1; 10 bases align to TRBD1. With 6 bases clipped from V and 9 bases from J, the junction kept 8 bases outside the gene matches. CDR1 SNHLY and CDR2 FYNNEI come from the germline V gene. The CDR3 totals 14 residues. The CDR3 DNA reads TGTGCCAGCAGAGAGCGACAGGGGGCTGGTGAGCAGTTCTTC. The encoded protein is CASRERQGAGEQFF. The complete variable domain, with remaining parts taken from reference TRBV2 and TRBJ2-1, reads EPEVTQTPSHQVTQMGQEVILRCVPISNHLYFYWYRQILGQKVEFLVSFYNNEISEKSEIFDDQFSVERPDGSNFTLKIRSTKLEDSAMYFCASRERQGAGEQFFGPGTRLTVL.

Here the CDR3 reads CASSFPGPETGELFF. CDR3 nucleotide sequence: TGTGCCAGCAGTTTCCCGGGGCCCGAAACCGGGGAGCTGTTTTTT. The rearrangement uses TRBV28 and TRBJ2-2, with D perhaps given as TRBD1 or TRBD2 (5 bases each). The CDR3 is 15 amino acids. The V gene lost 3 bases and the J gene lost 5 bases, with 13 bases spanning the gap. The V gene's germline CDR1 is MDHEN and CDR2 SYDVKM.

This clone was recorded once. The gene calls are TRBV7-9 and TRBJ1-4; D unclear. Germline V gene sequence: CDR1 SEHNR, CDR2 FQNEAQ (reference sequence). V gave up 5 bases and J gave up 7 bases, with 14 bases separating them. The CDR3 is 14 residues long. As DNA, the CDR3 is TGTGCCAGCAGCCGGTTACTGCCCGGTGAAAAACTGTTTTTT. This codes for CASSRLLPGEKLFF.

The CDR3 bases are TGTGCCAGCAGCCCCGGGACAGGGGCAGATACGCAGTATTTT. Its protein product is CASSPGTGADTQYF. The rearrangement links TRBV7-9 to TRBJ2-3; 10 nucleotides align to TRBD1. The CDR3 has 14 residues. With V trimmed by 5 bases and J by 4 bases, 3 bases remained unmatched. Germline CDR1 is SEHNR and CDR2 is FQNEAQ (reference sequence).

This chain joins TRBV18 and TRBJ1-3, with TRBD1 matching over 7 bases. In germline, CDR1 is KGHSH, CDR2 LQKENI. V was clipped by 4 bases and J by 4 bases; unmatched bases: 4. This CDR3 is 14 amino acids long. Here the CDR3 reads CASSLGTEGNTIYF. For the CDR3, the DNA is TGTGCCAGCTCACTGGGGACAGAGGGAAACACCATATATTTT.

The chain combines TRBV14 with TRBJ1-1; 7 nucleotides match TRBD1. The CDR3 is made up of 16 amino acids. V shed 3 bases, J shed 6 bases, and the junction held 13 bases outside the gene matches. The germline CDR1 and CDR2 sequences are SGHDN and FVKESK. CDR3 region: CASSHLRDSGDSEAFF. The CDR3 DNA sequence: TGTGCCAGCAGCCATCTCCGGGACAGCGGTGACTCTGAAGCTTTCTTT.

The chain joins TRBV5-5 to TRBJ2-7, with 7 bases matching TRBD2. There are 16 residues in the CDR3. With V trimmed by 0 bases and J by 7 bases, 13 bases remained unmatched. Germline loops: CDR1 SGHKS, CDR2 YYEKEE (reference sequence). The CDR3 sequence is CASSLGPSAGVREQYF. CDR3 in DNA: TGTGCCAGCAGCTTGGGTCCCAGCGCGGGGGTCCGGGAGCAGTACTTC.

This rearrangement joins TRBV30 to TRBJ1-2; 10 nucleotides line up with TRBD1. Looked up from germline, CDR1 is GTSNPN and CDR2 is SVGIG (reference sequence). V lost 3 bases to trimming and J lost 5 bases; unmatched junction nucleotides: 9. CDR3 length: 15 amino acids. CDR3 DNA sequence: TGTGCCTGGAGGGCCCCCGGGACAGGGGTTTATGGCTACACCTTC. This sequence encodes CAWRAPGTGVYGYTF.

In regard to this clone: Germline and junction disagree at one end, which may indicate a read error. The gene calls are TRBV7-9 and TRBJ2-7; TRBD1 aligns across 8 bases. CDR1 and CDR2 from the germline V gene are SEHNR and FQNEAQ (reference sequence). The CDR3 covers 13 residues. For the CDR3, the DNA is TGTGCCAGCAGCCGACGGGACAGGCGCTCCCTCCAATTC. The encoded protein is CASSRRDRRSLQF.

The V and J genes are TRBV11-2 and TRBJ1-1, with D possibly matching TRBD1 (5 bases). Germline V gene sequence: CDR1 SGHAT, CDR2 FQNNGV. Trimming cost V 4 bases and J 4 bases, with 16 bases left between them. The CDR3 sequence is 15 residues long. The CDR3 spells CASSSLKGRGTEAFF. The CDR3 DNA reads as TGTGCCAGCAGCTCCCTAAAGGGTAGGGGCACTGAAGCTTTCTTT.

In this sample, this clone turned up once. The J gene is TRBJ2-5, the V gene TRBV19; D could derive from TRBD1 or TRBD2 (5 bases each). This CDR3 has 15 amino acids. From germline, CDR1 is LNHDA and CDR2 SQIVND (reference sequence). Trimming left V 6 bases short and J 1 base short, with 15 bases between. CDR3 sequence (DNA): TGTGCCAGTAGGGATACCGGGACCAGCCAAGAGACCCAGTACTTC. It translates to CASRDTGTSQETQYF.

This clone was picked up one time. This chain connects TRBV18 to TRBJ2-1; maybe TRBD2 (6 bases). The V and J ends lost 1 base and 5 bases respectively, with 15 bases between them. Germline V lookup: CDR1 KGHSH, CDR2 LQKENI. The CDR3 has 16 residues. CDR3 loop: CASSPRGTSGDNEQFF. The CDR3 DNA sequence: TGTGCCAGCTCACCACGCGGGACGAGTGGGGACAATGAGCAGTTCTTC.

The chain combines TRBV5-6 with TRBJ1-2; D may be TRBD1 (5 bases). The germline V and J ends were trimmed by 4 bases and 4 bases, with 17 bases remaining between them. The CDR3 is made up of 15 amino acids. CDR1 and CDR2 from the germline V gene are SGHDT and YYEEEE. The CDR3 region has the DNA TGTGCCAGCAGCCTAGGTGGGGGAATTCGCTATGGCTACACCTTC. This encodes CASSLGGGIRYGYTF.

This clone showed up just once. This chain links TRBV7-9 with TRBJ2-3; 8 bases line up with TRBD1. V was pared by 5 bases and J by 0 bases, with 4 bases of the junction left unmatched. This CDR3 is built from 15 residues. In germline, CDR1 is SEHNR, CDR2 FQNEAQ (reference sequence). The CDR3 DNA sequence: TGTGCCAGCAGCCTCGGACAGGGAAGCACAGATACGCAGTATTTT. Protein sequence: CASSLGQGSTDTQYF.

The rearrangement links TRBV7-2 to TRBJ2-3; TRBD1 is a possible D gene (7 bases). Germline CDR1 is SGHTA and CDR2 is FQGNSA. The V gene lost 2 bases and the J gene lost 4 bases, with 13 bases spanning the gap. The CDR3 has 15 amino acids. CDR3 DNA sequence: TGTGCCAGCAGCTTACAAACAGGGGAGGCAGATACGCAGTATTTT. Amino acids: CASSLQTGEADTQYF. Full variable domain (missing parts from reference TRBV7-2 and TRBJ2-3): GAGVSQSPSNKVTEKGKDVELRCDPISGHTALYWYRQSLGQGLEFLIYFQGNSAPDKSGLPSDRFSAERTGGSVSTLTIQRTQQEDSAVYLCASSLQTGEADTQYFGPGTRLTVL.